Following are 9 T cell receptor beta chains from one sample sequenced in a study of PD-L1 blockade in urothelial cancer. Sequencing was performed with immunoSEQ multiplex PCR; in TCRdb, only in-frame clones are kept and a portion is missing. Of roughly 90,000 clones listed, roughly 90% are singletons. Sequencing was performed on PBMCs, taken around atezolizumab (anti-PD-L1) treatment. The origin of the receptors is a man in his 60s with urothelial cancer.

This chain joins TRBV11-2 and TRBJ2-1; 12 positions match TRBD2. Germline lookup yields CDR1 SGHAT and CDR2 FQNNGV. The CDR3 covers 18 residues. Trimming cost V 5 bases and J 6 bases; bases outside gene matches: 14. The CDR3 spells CASSPPVRLAGGGNEQFF. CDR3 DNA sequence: TGTGCCAGCAGCCCGCCAGTTAGGCTAGCGGGGGGGGGCAATGAGCAGTTCTTC.

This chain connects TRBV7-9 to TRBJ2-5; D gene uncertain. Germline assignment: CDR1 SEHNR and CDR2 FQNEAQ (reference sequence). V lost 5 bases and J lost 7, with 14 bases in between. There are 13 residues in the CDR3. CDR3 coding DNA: TGTGCCAGCAGCGCGCCGACTGAGCTGACCCAGTACTTC. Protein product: CASSAPTELTQYF.

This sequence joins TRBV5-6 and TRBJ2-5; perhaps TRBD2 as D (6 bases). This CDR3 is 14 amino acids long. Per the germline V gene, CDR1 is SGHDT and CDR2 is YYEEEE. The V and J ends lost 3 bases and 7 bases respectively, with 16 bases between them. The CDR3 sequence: CASSYSRLEGTQYF. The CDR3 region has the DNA TGTGCCAGCAGCTATAGCAGACTAGAGGGGACCCAGTACTTC. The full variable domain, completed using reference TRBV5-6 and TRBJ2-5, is DAGVTQSPTHLIKTRGQQVTLRCSPKSGHDTVSWYQQALGQGPQFIFQYYEEEERQRGNFPDRFSGHQFPNYSSELNVNALLLGDSALYLCASSYSRLEGTQYFGPGTRLLVL.

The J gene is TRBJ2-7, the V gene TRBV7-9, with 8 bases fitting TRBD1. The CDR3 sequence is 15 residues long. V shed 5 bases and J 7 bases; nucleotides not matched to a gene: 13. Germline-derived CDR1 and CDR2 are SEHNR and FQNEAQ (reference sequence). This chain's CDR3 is CASSEGTGPLREQYF. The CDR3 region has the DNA TGTGCCAGCAGCGAAGGGACAGGTCCTCTCCGGGAGCAGTACTTC.

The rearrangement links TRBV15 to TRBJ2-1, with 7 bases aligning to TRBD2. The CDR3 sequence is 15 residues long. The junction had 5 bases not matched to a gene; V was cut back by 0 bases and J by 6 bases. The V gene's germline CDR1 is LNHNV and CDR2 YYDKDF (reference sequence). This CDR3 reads CATSRERTRGNEQFF. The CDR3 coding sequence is TGTGCCACCAGCAGAGAGCGGACTAGGGGCAATGAGCAGTTCTTC.

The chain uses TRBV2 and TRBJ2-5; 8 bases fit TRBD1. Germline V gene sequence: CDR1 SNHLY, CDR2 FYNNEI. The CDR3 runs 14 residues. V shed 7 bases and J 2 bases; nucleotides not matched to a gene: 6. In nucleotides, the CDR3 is TGTGCCAGCAACAAACAGGGGGGACAAGAGACCCAGTACTTC. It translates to CASNKQGGQETQYF.

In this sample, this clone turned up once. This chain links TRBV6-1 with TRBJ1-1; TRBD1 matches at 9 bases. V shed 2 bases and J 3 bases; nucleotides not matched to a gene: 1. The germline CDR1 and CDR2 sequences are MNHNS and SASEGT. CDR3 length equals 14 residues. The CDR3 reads CASSERQGDTEAFF. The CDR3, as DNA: TGTGCCAGCAGTGAACGACAGGGGGACACTGAAGCTTTCTTT.

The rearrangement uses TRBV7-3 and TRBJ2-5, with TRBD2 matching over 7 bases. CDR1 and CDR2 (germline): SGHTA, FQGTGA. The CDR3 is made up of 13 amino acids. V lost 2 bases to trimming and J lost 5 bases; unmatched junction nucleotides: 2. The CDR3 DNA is TGTGCCAGCAGCTTATGGGAGGGGGAGACCCAGTACTTC. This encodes CASSLWEGETQYF.

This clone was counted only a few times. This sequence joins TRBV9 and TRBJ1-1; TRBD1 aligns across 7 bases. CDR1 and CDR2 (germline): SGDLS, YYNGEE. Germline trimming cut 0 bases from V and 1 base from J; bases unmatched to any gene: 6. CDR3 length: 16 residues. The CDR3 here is CASSVEEGAGNTEAFF. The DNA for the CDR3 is TGTGCCAGCAGCGTAGAGGAGGGGGCCGGGAACACTGAAGCTTTCTTT.